This TCR beta chain appears in the sequencing data of a study of blood T cells in healthy people across ages. Study-wide findings and caveats: Investigators viewed diversity estimates from one million T cells as underestimates, the study reported.

Germline V gene lookup returns CDR1 SEHNR and CDR2 FQNEAQ (reference sequence). V was shortened by 0 bases and J by 0 bases, with 8 bases between the two germline ends. CDR3 size: 15 residues. Alongside a J-beta primer mix, a sample-barcoded 5' primer served in a second PCR lasting about 7 to 11 cycles. TCRdb reprocessed the 5' RACE reads with MiXCR, giving one entry per CDR3 protein. The table lists about 1.5 million distinct CDR3 sequences, about 43% of them singletons. This clonotype was detected many times. Its antigen is not identified. The origin of this receptor is a woman aged 18-30 years in good health. The chain combines TRBV7-9 with TRBJ1-1; D remains unclear. Input material: blood. The CDR3 bases are TGTGCCAGCAGCTTAGCGCTAGGCTTGAACACTGAAGCTTTCTTT. It yields the protein CASSLALGLNTEAFF.